This record concerns one T cell receptor (beta chain) sequence. The antigen remains undetermined. This record comes from a study of T cell repertoires and HLA-DP antigens. On the study more broadly: Pre-culture CD4+ samples used about 1,200 ng DNA versus approximately 0.2 ug for CD137+CD4+ sorts.

Measured with immunoSEQ multiplex PCR; TCRdb has only the in-frame clones, and not every one. The sample gives about 89,000 clones, about 89% of which show up once; approximately 1.5% is in the top ten. J gave up 1 base and V 5 bases, and 10 bases lay outside the gene matches. The V gene's germline CDR1 is SGHTA and CDR2 FQGNSA. This CDR3 comprises 16 residues. The sequencing sample was made of CD4+ T cells from PBMCs. This chain joins TRBV7-2 and TRBJ1-1, with 7 bases identical to TRBD1. This TCR derives from a man aged 45-65 years in good health and CMV-seronegative. The CDR3 DNA reads TGTGCCAGCAGCCTTCGACCCGGGACAGCGAACACTGAAGCTTTCTTT. Amino acids: CASSLRPGTANTEAFF. The full variable domain, its missing parts supplied by reference TRBV7-2 and TRBJ1-1, is GAGVSQSPSNKVTEKGKDVELRCDPISGHTALYWYRQSLGQGLEFLIYFQGNSAPDKSGLPSDRFSAERTGGSVSTLTIQRTQQEDSAVYLCASSLRPGTANTEAFFGQGTRLTVV.